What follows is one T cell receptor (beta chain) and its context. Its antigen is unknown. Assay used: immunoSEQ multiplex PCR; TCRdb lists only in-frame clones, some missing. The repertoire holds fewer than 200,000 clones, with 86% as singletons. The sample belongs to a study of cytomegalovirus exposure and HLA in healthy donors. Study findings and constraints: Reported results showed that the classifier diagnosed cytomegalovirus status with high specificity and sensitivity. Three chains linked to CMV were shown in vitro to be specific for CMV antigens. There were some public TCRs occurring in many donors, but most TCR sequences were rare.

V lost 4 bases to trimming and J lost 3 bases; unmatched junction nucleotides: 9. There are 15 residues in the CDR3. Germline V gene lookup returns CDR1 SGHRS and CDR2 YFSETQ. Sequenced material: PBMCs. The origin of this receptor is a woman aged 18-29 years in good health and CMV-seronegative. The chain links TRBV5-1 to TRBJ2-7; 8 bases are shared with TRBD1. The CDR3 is CASSPGGGSIYEQYF. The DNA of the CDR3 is TGCGCCAGCAGCCCAGGGGGCGGATCTATCTACGAGCAGTACTTC.